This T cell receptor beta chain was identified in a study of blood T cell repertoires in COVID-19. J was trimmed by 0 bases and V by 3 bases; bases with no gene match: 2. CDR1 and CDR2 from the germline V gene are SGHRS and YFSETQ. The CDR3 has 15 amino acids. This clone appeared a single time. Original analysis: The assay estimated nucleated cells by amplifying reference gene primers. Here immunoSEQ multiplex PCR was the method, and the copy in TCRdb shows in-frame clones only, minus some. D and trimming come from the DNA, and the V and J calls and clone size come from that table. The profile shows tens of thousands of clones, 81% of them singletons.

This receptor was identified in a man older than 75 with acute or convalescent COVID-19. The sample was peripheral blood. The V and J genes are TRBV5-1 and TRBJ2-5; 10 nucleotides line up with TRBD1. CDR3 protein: CASSWGTGDQETQYF. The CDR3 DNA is TGCGCCAGCAGCTGGGGGACAGGGGACCAAGAGACCCAGTACTTC.